A few counts support the clone carrying this T cell receptor (beta chain). This specimen belongs to a study of blood T cell repertoires in COVID-19. Overall study: Sites in the United States, Italy and Spain provided acute and convalescent COVID-19 samples. In each case, the material was cDNA or gDNA derived from T cells, B-cell-depleted T cells, or PBMCs.

In the source study's methods: Quantification of nucleated cells was approximated via reference gene primer amplification. Only in-frame clones appear in the TCRdb table, and some are missing; sequencing was by immunoSEQ multiplex PCR. That table gives V, J and clone size, and the DNA gave D and trimming. The profile shows 200,000 to 300,000 clones, 86% of them singletons. Sequencing was carried out using peripheral blood. The receptor was isolated from a woman in her twenties or thirties who had recovered from COVID-19.

The CDR3 reads CASSPTDMNNQPQHF. DNA of the CDR3: TGCGCCAGCAGCCCTACCGACATGAACAATCAGCCCCAGCATTTT. This sequence joins TRBV5-1 and TRBJ1-5; D is ambiguous. CDR3 size: 15 residues. Germline CDR1 is SGHRS and CDR2 is YFSETQ. V shed 4 bases and J shed 3 bases, with 14 bases lying between them.